This passage covers 21 T cell receptor beta chains from one sample sequenced in a study of T cells in Graves' hyperthyroidism and ophthalmopathy. There were TCR beta CDR3 regions amplified from RNA transcripts. TCR CDR3 regions were first amplified by RT-PCR with HTBI primers. TCRdb processed the multiplex PCR reads anew with MiXCR; each CDR3 protein has one entry. The sample records roughly 750,000 distinct CDR3 sequences, approximately 16% being singletons. The sample consisted of blood. The receptors shown here come from a man aged 18 to 30 with Graves' hyperthyroidism.

This chain links TRBV4-1 with TRBJ2-7; 7 positions match TRBD1. The germline V gene encodes CDR1 MGHRA and CDR2 YSYEKL. V shed 2 bases, J shed 2 bases, and the junction held 3 bases outside the gene matches. CDR3 length: 14 residues. The CDR3: CASSQIGQAYEQYF. CDR3 coding DNA: TGCGCCAGCAGCCAAATAGGACAGGCCTACGAGCAGTACTTC.

Turning to this clonotype: A much larger clone lies one base from this, so it may be a read error. The V gene is TRBV27, the J gene TRBJ2-3; unclear D gene. The V gene's germline CDR1 is MNHEY and CDR2 SMNVEV (reference sequence). The CDR3 runs 12 residues. The chain's CDR3 is CASSYRTDTRYF. The CDR3 DNA follows: TGTGCCAGCAGTTATCGCACAGATACGCGGTATTTT.

This clonotype was seen a few times. The gene calls are TRBV28 and TRBJ2-1; TRBD2 matches at 9 bases. The CDR3 is made up of 16 amino acids. Germline loops: CDR1 MDHEN, CDR2 SYDVKM. The V gene end was trimmed by 4 bases and the J gene end by 1 base; junction bases not matched to a gene: 5. As DNA, the CDR3 is TGTGCCAGCAGTTCCCATAGCGGGAGATCCTACAATGAGCAGTTCTTC. It encodes CASSSHSGRSYNEQFF.

The chain is built from TRBV19 and TRBJ2-4; 7 nucleotides match TRBD1. This CDR3 region has 15 residues. V trimming: 4 bases; J trimming: 1 base; junction bases outside the gene matches: 4. CDR1 is LNHDA and CDR2 is SQIVND in the germline V gene (reference sequence). The chain's CDR3 is CASSTMTGAKNIQYF. As DNA, the CDR3 is TGTGCCAGTAGTACGATGACAGGGGCCAAAAACATTCAGTACTTC.

The sample holds many counts of this clonotype. The rearrangement joins TRBV15 to TRBJ1-1; D not resolved. Trimming took off 0 bases at V and 2 bases at J, with 4 bases between the two ends. Germline V gives CDR1 LNHNV, CDR2 YYDKDF (reference sequence). CDR3 length equals 13 residues. CDR3 DNA sequence: TGTGCCACCAGCAGAGATCCCAACACTGAAGCTTTCTTT. This translates into CATSRDPNTEAFF.

This clonotype was found many times. This chain connects TRBV20-1 to TRBJ2-1, with D possibly being TRBD2 (6 bases). Trimming cost V 0 bases and J 4 bases, with 16 bases left between them. The CDR3 spans 16 residues. The V gene's germline CDR1 is DFQATT and CDR2 SNEGSKA (reference sequence). The CDR3: CSARDLGGEHYNEQFF. The CDR3 bases are TGCAGTGCTAGAGATCTCGGCGGGGAACATTACAATGAGCAGTTCTTC.

The chain joins TRBV6-2 or TRBV6-3 to TRBJ2-1; 10 nucleotides line up with TRBD2. The CDR3 is made up of 19 amino acids. Per germline, CDR1 MNHEY and CDR2 SVGEGT. V was pared by 6 bases and J by 7 bases, with 21 bases of the junction left unmatched. In nucleotides, the CDR3 is TGTGCCAGCAGCGACCTCATACAATTGGCTAGCGGGAGAGCGAATGAGCAGTTCTTC. Encoded protein: CASSDLIQLASGRANEQFF.

The genes are TRBV28 and TRBJ1-5; possibly TRBD1 for D (5 bases). Germline V gives CDR1 MDHEN, CDR2 SYDVKM. The CDR3 extends over 14 amino acids. Trimming took off 8 bases at V and 2 bases at J, with 13 bases between the two ends. CDR3 DNA sequence: TGTGCCAGCTCGGGGGGGGAAGGCAATCAGCCCCAGCATTTT. It is translated as CASSGGEGNQPQHF.

This clonotype was counted between two and nine times. This sequence joins TRBV5-6 and TRBJ2-5, with TRBD1 matching 7 bases. This CDR3 spans 16 amino acids. J was trimmed by 5 bases and V by 2 bases; bases with no gene match: 12. Germline CDR1 reads SGHDT; CDR2 reads YYEEEE. The CDR3 protein is CASSLFRAGGKETQYF. CDR3 nucleotide sequence: TGTGCCAGCAGCTTATTCAGGGCAGGGGGTAAGGAGACCCAGTACTTC.

This clonotype occurred many times. This chain links TRBV7-2 with TRBJ2-1, with 12 bases aligning to TRBD2. Germline-derived CDR1 and CDR2 are SGHTA and FQGNSA. This CDR3 is 15 amino acids long. Trimming at V came to 6 bases and at J to 3 bases, leaving 3 bases not matched to a gene. As DNA, the CDR3 is TGTGCCAGCAGACTAGCGGGGGGCTTCTACAATGAGCAGTTCTTC. Translated: CASRLAGGFYNEQFF.

This clonotype was seen a few times. This sequence joins TRBV5-1 and TRBJ2-3, with D maybe TRBD2 (5 bases). The CDR3 runs 14 residues. Germline lookup yields CDR1 SGHRS and CDR2 YFSETQ. Trimming pared 4 bases from V and 3 bases from J, leaving 12 bases between. CDR3 residues: CASSPGERTDTQYF. CDR3 nucleotide sequence: TGCGCCAGCAGCCCCGGGGAGAGAACAGATACGCAGTATTTT.

This clonotype appeared a few times. The chain employs TRBV7-9 and TRBJ2-1, with D perhaps TRBD2 (5 bases). In germline, CDR1 is SEHNR, CDR2 FQNEAQ (reference sequence). The V gene lost 1 base and the J gene lost 8 bases, with 18 bases spanning the gap. CDR3 length: 16 residues. The CDR3 sequence: CASSLGPRFEGDEQFF. CDR3 bases: TGTGCCAGCAGCTTAGGGCCCCGTTTTGAGGGAGATGAGCAGTTCTTC.

Many counts were recorded for this clonotype. The chain has TRBV30 and TRBJ2-7; tentative D call: TRBD1 (5 bases). The CDR3 runs to 14 residues. V shed 6 bases and J shed 7 bases, with 22 bases lying between them. Germline lookup yields CDR1 GTSNPN and CDR2 SVGIG (reference sequence). The CDR3 coding sequence is TGTGCCTGTCGGGTAGGGCAGGGCCGGACGGAGCAGTACTTC. Translating gives CACRVGQGRTEQYF. The entire variable domain, with the rest obtained from reference TRBV30 and TRBJ2-7, is as follows: SQTIHQWPATLVQPVGSPLSLECTVEGTSNPNLYWYRQAAGRGLQLLFYSVGIGQISSEVPQNLSASRPQDRQFILSSKKLLLSDSGFYLCACRVGQGRTEQYFGPGTRLTVT.

This clonotype occurred many times. The J gene is TRBJ2-7, the V gene TRBV28; 7 bases line up with TRBD1. The CDR3 is 13 amino acids. The V segment lost 8 bases and the J segment 0 bases; nucleotides outside the gene matches: 4. The germline V gene has CDR1 MDHEN and CDR2 SYDVKM. CDR3 DNA: TGTGCCAGCTGGGACAGAAACTCCTACGAGCAGTACTTC. This codes for CASWDRNSYEQYF.

The chain has TRBV6-1 and TRBJ2-2; the D gene is possibly TRBD1 (5 bases). The length of the CDR3 is 13 residues. Germline CDR1 is MNHNS and CDR2 is SASEGT. Trimming stripped 5 bases from V and 4 bases from J, with 8 bases between. CDR3 bases: TGTGCCAGCAGTTTCACAGGCACCGGGGAGCTGTTTTTT. This codes for CASSFTGTGELFF.

The chain carries TRBV5-5 and TRBJ1-1; perhaps TRBD1 as D (6 bases). The V and J ends lost 4 bases and 3 bases respectively, with 13 bases between them. Germline V lookup: CDR1 SGHKS, CDR2 YYEKEE (reference sequence). This CDR3 has 14 residues. The CDR3 coding sequence is TGTGCCAGCAGCACTTTACAGGGCCACACTGAAGCTTTCTTT. Translated, it gives CASSTLQGHTEAFF.

This clonotype was seen repeatedly, ten times or more. This rearrangement joins TRBV29-1 to TRBJ2-5, with D unclear. The CDR3 spans 12 residues. With 3 bases removed from V and 5 bases from J, the gap between germline ends came to 10 bases. Germline V gene lookup returns CDR1 SQVTM and CDR2 ANQGSEA. The CDR3 is CSVEGIGETQYF. For the CDR3, the DNA is TGCAGCGTTGAGGGGATCGGTGAGACCCAGTACTTC.

The chain links TRBV5-1 to TRBJ2-6, with 7 nucleotides matching TRBD1. Trimming cost V 4 bases and J 0 bases; bases outside gene matches: 4. Germline V gene lookup returns CDR1 SGHRS and CDR2 YFSETQ. The CDR3 contains 16 residues. The CDR3 region is CASSKGAGSGANVLTF. As DNA, the CDR3 is TGCGCCAGCAGCAAGGGGGCGGGCTCTGGGGCCAACGTCCTGACTTTC.

This clonotype has more than one count but fewer than ten. The V call is TRBV2, the J call TRBJ1-4, with D hard to call. The germline CDR1 and CDR2 sequences are SNHLY and FYNNEI. The V and J ends lost 2 bases and 2 bases respectively, with 6 bases between them. The CDR3 length is 14 residues. CDR3 sequence: CASSERFTNEKLFF. The DNA for the CDR3 is TGTGCCAGCAGTGAAAGATTTACTAATGAAAAACTGTTTTTT. Filled out from reference TRBV2 and TRBJ1-4, the complete variable domain reads EPEVTQTPSHQVTQMGQEVILRCVPISNHLYFYWYRQILGQKVEFLVSFYNNEISEKSEIFDDQFSVERPDGSNFTLKIRSTKLEDSAMYFCASSERFTNEKLFFGSGTQLSVL.

V is TRBV5-1 and J is TRBJ2-5; no definite D call. V lost 6 bases and J lost 2, with 11 bases in between. The length of the CDR3 is 13 residues. Germline CDR1 SGHRS, CDR2 YFSETQ. CDR3 protein: CASKGSAQETQYF. CDR3 nucleotides: TGCGCCAGCAAAGGGTCAGCGCAAGAGACCCAGTACTTC.

V gene TRBV15 combines with J gene TRBJ2-1; D remains ambiguous. The CDR3 loop spans 16 amino acids. CDR1 is LNHNV, CDR2 YYDKDF, per germline (reference sequence). V lost 5 bases and J 7 bases, leaving 21 bases between the germline ends. The CDR3 sequence is CATSGRLRSRSNEQFF. The CDR3 DNA follows: TGTGCCACCAGCGGGCGGCTCCGGAGTCGTTCGAATGAGCAGTTCTTC.